The 28 T cell receptor beta chains listed next were all sequenced from one sample in a study of T cell repertoires in cytomegalovirus infection. TCRdb fed the reads into MiXCR, producing one record per CDR3 protein. The sample carries 740,000 or so distinct CDR3 sequences, about a third recorded once. The sequencing input was PBMCs. The receptors derive from a human donor in good health (CMV status not recorded). Some clones in this sample may be carry-over from other donors' samples.

This chain uses TRBV25-1 with TRBJ1-4, with D unresolved. V dropped 1 base and J dropped 5 bases, with 5 bases sitting between them. This CDR3 spans 13 amino acids. Germline V gene sequence: CDR1 MGHDK, CDR2 SYGVNS. Written as DNA, the CDR3 is TGTGCCAGCAGTGAATTGGGGAATGAAAAACTGTTTTTT. The encoded protein is CASSELGNEKLFF.

V and J are TRBV24-1 and TRBJ2-3, with D perhaps being TRBD1 or TRBD2 (5 bases each). Between the trimmed V and J ends, which lost 2 bases and 3 bases, there was a span of 14 bases. The germline gives CDR1 KGHDR, CDR2 SFDVKD. The CDR3 runs 16 residues. In DNA, the CDR3 is TGTGCCACCAGTGATTGGGGGACGCAAAGGACAGATACGCAGTATTTT. It encodes CATSDWGTQRTDTQYF.

This clonotype was detected a few times. The rearrangement joins TRBV7-9 to TRBJ1-4; 8 nucleotides match TRBD1. In germline, CDR1 is SEHNR, CDR2 FQNEAQ (reference sequence). CDR3 length: 15 residues. Germline trimming cut 5 bases from V and 4 bases from J; bases unmatched to any gene: 6. The CDR3 loop reads CASSPEQGGNEKLFF. Here the CDR3 DNA reads TGTGCCAGCAGCCCGGAACAGGGGGGTAATGAAAAACTGTTTTTT. The full variable domain, rest sourced from reference TRBV7-9 and TRBJ1-4, is DTGVSQNPRHKITKRGQNVTFRCDPISEHNRLYWYRQTLGQGPEFLTYFQNEAQLEKSRLLSDRFSAERPKGSFSTLEIQRTEQGDSAMYLCASSPEQGGNEKLFFGSGTQLSVL.

The chain combines TRBV3-1 with TRBJ2-3; D may be TRBD2 (6 bases). Germline V gene data show CDR1 as LGHDT and CDR2 as YNNKEL (reference sequence). The V gene lost 5 bases and the J gene lost 2 bases, with 17 bases spanning the gap. The CDR3 runs 16 residues. For the CDR3, the DNA is TGTGCCAGCAGCAGCCTTTCCGGCGGGACCACAGATACGCAGTATTTT. Its protein product is CASSSLSGGTTDTQYF.

This clonotype was seen more than once but under ten times. The chain recombines TRBV12-3 or TRBV12-4 with TRBJ2-7; 10 bases are shared with TRBD1. This CDR3 comprises 15 residues. The V and J ends lost 2 bases and 5 bases, in that order; junction bases with no gene match: 6. CDR3 sequence reads: CASSLSRQGAHEQYF. CDR3 DNA: TGTGCCAGCAGTTTATCCCGACAGGGGGCCCACGAGCAGTACTTC.

The gene calls are TRBV7-6 and TRBJ2-1; 11 bases match TRBD2. The V segment lost 1 base and the J segment 7 bases; nucleotides outside the gene matches: 6. The CDR3 contains 16 residues. Looked up from germline, CDR1 is SGHVS and CDR2 is FNYEAQ. DNA for the CDR3: TGTGCCAGCAGCTTAGTAACTAGCGGGAGTGATAATGAGCAGTTCTTC. Protein sequence: CASSLVTSGSDNEQFF.

The V gene is TRBV7-2, the J gene TRBJ1-1, with TRBD1 matching 12 bases. CDR3 length: 19 amino acids. V lost 5 bases and J lost 6; bases outside the gene matches: 19. Looked up from germline, CDR1 is SGHTA and CDR2 is FQGNSA. The CDR3 DNA sequence: TGTGCCAGCAGCGCGGCGGATTGGGACCCGGGACAGGGGGCTGCTGAAGCTTTCTTT. Translating it yields CASSAADWDPGQGAAEAFF.

To note about this clonotype: No conserved phenylalanine or tryptophan ends this CDR3, so it is likely a read error. The J gene is TRBJ2-1, the V gene TRBV7-2; TRBD1 might be the D (6 bases). Per germline, CDR1 SGHTA and CDR2 FQGNSA. This CDR3 has 15 residues. Here the CDR3 reads CASSQRQGLNNEQFL. DNA of the CDR3: TGTGCCAGCAGCCAGCGGCAGGGGTTAAACAACGAGCAGTTCTTA.

The chain is built from TRBV19 and TRBJ2-7, with D possibly matching TRBD2 (6 bases). V was clipped by 8 bases and J by 2 bases, with 19 bases between them. This CDR3 is built from 15 residues. Germline V lookup: CDR1 LNHDA, CDR2 SQIVND (reference sequence). CDR3 sequence: CASWITGESTYEQYF. In nucleotides, the CDR3 is TGTGCCAGTTGGATAACGGGGGAGTCAACCTACGAGCAGTACTTC.

This clonotype has a single count. Its ends do not fully match the called genes, so a read error is possible. The chain links TRBV4-1 to TRBJ2-4, with D unresolved. The germline V gene has CDR1 MGHRA and CDR2 YSYEKL. The CDR3 is made up of 16 amino acids. In nucleotides, the CDR3 is TGCGCCAGCAGCCACACCGTAATGGAAGGCAAAAACATTCAGTCATTC. It specifies CASSHTVMEGKNIQSF.

The chain links TRBV6-2 or TRBV6-3 to TRBJ2-5; 7 bases align to TRBD2. In germline, CDR1 is MNHEY, CDR2 SVGEGT. Trimming at V came to 5 bases and at J to 6 bases, leaving 18 bases not matched to a gene. The CDR3 runs to 17 residues. The DNA for the CDR3 is TGTGCCAGCAGTCCCCCCGTAACTAGCGAAGTGTTTAAGACCCAGTACTTC. It encodes CASSPPVTSEVFKTQYF.

This chain links TRBV7-9 with TRBJ2-1; 13 nucleotides agree with TRBD2. The J segment lost 1 base and the V segment lost 4 bases, leaving 7 bases of the junction unmatched. CDR3 length equals 18 residues. Germline CDR1 SEHNR, CDR2 FQNEAQ (reference sequence). Here the CDR3 DNA reads TGTGCCAGCAGCTCTCCACTAGCGGGGGGGCCTTCCTACAATGAGCAGTTCTTC. The encoded protein is CASSSPLAGGPSYNEQFF.

Comment on this clonotype: The junction does not match germline at one end; this may be a read error. The rearrangement joins TRBV5-5 to TRBJ2-5; TRBD1 matches 12 bases. CDR3 length: 17 amino acids. Germline values: CDR1 SGHKS, CDR2 YYEKEE (reference sequence). The CDR3 is CASSLGPGQGALETKYF. The DNA for the CDR3 is TGTGCCAGCAGCTTGGGCCCGGGACAGGGGGCTCTGGAGACCAAGTACTTC.

The genes are TRBV11-1 and TRBJ2-1, with unresolved D. V lost 5 bases to trimming and J lost 3 bases, with 14 bases between them. The CDR3 consists of 15 residues. Germline V gives CDR1 SGHAT, CDR2 FQDESV (reference sequence). The CDR3 coding sequence is TGTGCCAGCAGCACAACTACGACTTACTACAATGAGCAGTTCTTC. Translated, it gives CASSTTTTYYNEQFF.

The gene calls are TRBV7-6 and TRBJ2-7; TRBD1 aligns across 9 bases. Germline CDR1 and CDR2: SGHVS and FNYEAQ. Trimming removed 7 bases from V and 3 bases from J; junction bases left unmatched: 7. CDR3 length: 14 amino acids. The CDR3 coding sequence is TGTGCCAGCACCATGACAGGGGGGAACTACGAGCAGTACTTC. This translates into CASTMTGGNYEQYF.

The J gene is TRBJ2-3, the V gene TRBV6-5, with D tentatively TRBD1 or TRBD2 (5 bases each). Trimming took off 6 bases at V and 0 bases at J, with 10 bases between the two ends. Germline CDR1 and CDR2: MNHEY and SVGAGI. This CDR3 region has 14 residues. The CDR3 reads CASSREISTDTQYF. The CDR3 DNA reads as TGTGCCAGCAGCAGGGAGATAAGCACAGATACGCAGTATTTT.

The chain combines TRBV12-3 or TRBV12-4 with TRBJ1-2; D might be TRBD1 (6 bases). The CDR3 totals 14 residues. V was shortened by 3 bases and J by 4 bases, with 12 bases between the two germline ends. In nucleotides, the CDR3 is TGTGCCAGCAGTTTCCCACAGGGCCCCTATGGCTACACCTTC. Translating it yields CASSFPQGPYGYTF.

The V call is TRBV11-2, the J call TRBJ2-7, with D uncertain. Trimming removed 3 bases from V and 6 bases from J, with 15 bases in between. The CDR3 loop spans 14 amino acids. CDR1 is SGHAT, CDR2 FQNNGV, per germline. The CDR3 nucleotides are TGTGCCAGCAGCTTCTTCCAAGACCTGGGCGAGCAGTACTTC. Its protein product is CASSFFQDLGEQYF.

The DNA of the CDR3 is TGTGCCAGTAGTACGGCAGGACTGCGGGATGAAGCTTTCTTT. Translation gives CASSTAGLRDEAFF. J is TRBJ1-1 and V is TRBV19, with D uncertain. The CDR3 runs to 14 residues. The germline V gene encodes CDR1 LNHDA and CDR2 SQIVND (reference sequence). V shed 4 bases and J shed 7 bases, with 16 bases lying between them.

With respect to this clonotype: At one of its ends the junction is not consistent with the germline gene, which may arise from a read error. The chain couples TRBV28 to TRBJ1-1; D remains ambiguous. This CDR3 region has 14 residues. Germline V gene lookup returns CDR1 MDHEN and CDR2 SYDVKM. The CDR3 spells CSSTTLVGNTEAFF. CDR3 bases: TGTTCCAGCACCACCCTTGTGGGCAACACTGAAGCTTTCTTT.

The rearrangement joins TRBV12-3 or TRBV12-4 to TRBJ2-1; possibly TRBD1 for D (5 bases). This CDR3 spans 12 amino acids. With 0 bases removed from V and 14 bases from J, the gap between germline ends came to 11 bases. CDR3 sequence reads: CASSLAPGQKFF. CDR3 DNA sequence: TGTGCCAGCAGTTTAGCGCCAGGGCAGAAGTTCTTC.

A word on this clonotype: A junction boundary mismatches the germline segment, possibly from a read error. The chain recombines TRBV6-6 with TRBJ2-5; no clear D. From germline, CDR1 is MNHNY and CDR2 SVGAGI (reference sequence). This CDR3 comprises 14 residues. CDR3 nucleotide sequence: TGTGCCAGCAGTAACTCTAGGGCTCAAGAGACCCAGTACTTC. Encoded protein: CASSNSRAQETQYF.

A remark on this clonotype: This may arise from a read error, as a much more abundant clone is one base away. The chain carries TRBV28 and TRBJ2-7, with 11 bases fitting TRBD1. Trimming cost V 6 bases and J 3 bases; bases outside gene matches: 4. The germline V gene encodes CDR1 MDHEN and CDR2 SYDVKM. The CDR3 runs 14 residues. The DNA of the CDR3 is TGTGCCAGCAGGCCGGGACAGGGGGTCTACGAGCAGTACTTC. Its protein product is CASRPGQGVYEQYF.

This rearrangement joins TRBV29-1 to TRBJ2-6, with D perhaps TRBD1 (7 bases). Germline lookup yields CDR1 SQVTM and CDR2 ANQGSEA. Trimming took off 6 bases at V and 0 bases at J, with 12 bases between the two ends. The CDR3 runs 15 residues. CDR3 nucleotides: TGCAGCGTAGGGCGGGACAGCTCTGGGGCCAACGTCCTGACTTTC. Its translation is CSVGRDSSGANVLTF.

V gene TRBV7-9 combines with J gene TRBJ2-3; the D gene is possibly TRBD2 (5 bases). The V and J ends lost 2 bases and 4 bases respectively, with 16 bases between them. The CDR3 extends over 16 amino acids. The germline gives CDR1 SEHNR, CDR2 FQNEAQ (reference sequence). CDR3 region: CASSLLSLGNSDTQYF. The DNA of the CDR3 is TGTGCCAGCAGCTTACTGTCACTAGGAAACTCAGATACGCAGTATTTT.

This chain links TRBV15 with TRBJ2-1; 9 bases line up with TRBD1. The CDR3 is 15 amino acids. The trim removed 4 bases at V and 6 bases at J, leaving 7 bases unmatched. Per germline, CDR1 LNHNV and CDR2 YYDKDF (reference sequence). The CDR3 here is CATSKGQGSVNEQFF. The CDR3 DNA sequence: TGTGCCACCAGCAAAGGACAGGGGTCGGTCAATGAGCAGTTCTTC.

The chain joins TRBV6-5 to TRBJ1-2, with unresolved D. The CDR3 is made up of 13 amino acids. The V gene's germline CDR1 is MNHEY and CDR2 SVGAGI. V was cut by 2 bases and J by 8 bases, with 12 bases left in between. CDR3 in amino acids: CASSYRGIGGYTF. In DNA, the CDR3 is TGTGCCAGCAGTTACCGGGGAATTGGCGGCTACACCTTC.

Many counts were recorded for this clonotype. The rearrangement uses TRBV7-6 and TRBJ2-3; D is unclear. This CDR3 has 12 residues. Germline loops: CDR1 SGHVS, CDR2 FNYEAQ. V dropped 0 bases and J dropped 4 bases, with 2 bases sitting between them. This chain's CDR3 is CASSLAADTQYF. CDR3 in DNA: TGTGCCAGCAGCTTAGCAGCAGATACGCAGTATTTT.